The entry below gives a single TCR beta chain sequence along with its context. These data are taken from a study of CD8 T cells in Susac syndrome. The CDR3 loop spans 19 amino acids. CDR1 LNHDA and CDR2 SQIVND come from the germline V gene (reference sequence). The germline V and J ends were trimmed by 5 bases and 2 bases, with 27 bases remaining between them. Purification of the CD8+ and CD4+ T cells relied on negative isolation, and TEMRA cells underwent FACS enrichment. After extraction with the RNeasy kit, roughly 0.5 to 1 ug of the RNA was reverse transcribed using random hexamers. Amplification of the TCR beta CDR3 was carried out by immunoSEQ multiplex PCR, which spanned a total of 54 Vbeta and 13 Jbeta segments. One entry per CDR3 protein, called by TCRdb with MiXCR from the immunoSEQ multiplex PCR reads. The sample records some 170,000 distinct CDR3 sequences, approximately 94% being singletons.

The chain recombines TRBV19 with TRBJ2-5, with D tentatively TRBD1 (6 bases). The material sequenced was CD4+ T cells from PBMCs. The TCR comes from a human donor with multiple sclerosis. The CDR3 coding sequence is TGTGCCAGTAGTGTATCAGGAGGTTACACCGGGACAACACAAGAGACCCAGTACTTC. Protein product: CASSVSGGYTGTTQETQYF.